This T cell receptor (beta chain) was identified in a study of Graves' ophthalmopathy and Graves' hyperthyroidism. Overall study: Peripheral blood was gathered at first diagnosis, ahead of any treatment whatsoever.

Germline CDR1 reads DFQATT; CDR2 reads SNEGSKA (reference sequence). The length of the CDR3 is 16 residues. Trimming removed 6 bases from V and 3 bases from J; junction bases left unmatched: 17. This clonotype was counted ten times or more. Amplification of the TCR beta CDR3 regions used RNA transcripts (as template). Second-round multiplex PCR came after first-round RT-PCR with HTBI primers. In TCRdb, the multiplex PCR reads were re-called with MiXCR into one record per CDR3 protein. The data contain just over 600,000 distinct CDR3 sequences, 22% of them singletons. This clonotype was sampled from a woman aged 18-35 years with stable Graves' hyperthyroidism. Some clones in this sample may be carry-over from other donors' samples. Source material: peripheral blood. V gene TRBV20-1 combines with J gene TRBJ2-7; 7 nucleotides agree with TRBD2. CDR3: CSATGLVSALLYEQYF. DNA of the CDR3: TGCAGTGCCACCGGACTAGTCAGCGCTCTACTCTACGAGCAGTACTTC.